These 31 T cell receptor beta chains came from one sample sequenced in a study of shared clonotypes between healthy human individuals. Generated by immunoSEQ multiplex PCR, the TCRdb table keeps only in-frame clones and is missing some. The data show 600,000 to 750,000 clones, about 78% seen once. The specimen sequenced was memory CD4+ T cells sorted from blood. Specified subset: CD45RA-negative fraction. The receptors stem from a woman aged 25 to 39 in good health.

This CDR3 reads CASSLGVYSGELFF. CDR3 in DNA: TGTGCCAGCAGCTTAGGGGTGTATAGCGGGGAGCTGTTTTTT. This chain connects TRBV7-9 to TRBJ2-2, with unresolved D. V dropped 1 base and J dropped 7 bases, with 10 bases sitting between them. Germline-derived CDR1 and CDR2 are SEHNR and FQNEAQ (reference sequence). The CDR3 sequence is 14 residues long.

At least ten counts were recorded for this clone. The chain recombines TRBV28 with TRBJ2-7; 11 bases agree with TRBD2. Per the germline V gene, CDR1 is MDHEN and CDR2 is SYDVKM. The CDR3 is made up of 17 amino acids. V lost 2 bases and J lost 1; bases outside the gene matches: 7. The CDR3 DNA reads TGTGCCAGCAGTTTACCAACTAGCGGGAGAAATTCCTACGAGCAGTACTTC. This translates into CASSLPTSGRNSYEQYF.

The rearrangement links TRBV6-6 to TRBJ1-1, with a possible D match to TRBD1 (6 bases). The CDR3 contains 13 residues. V was pared by 5 bases and J by 6 bases, with 13 bases between. Per the germline V gene, CDR1 is MNHNY and CDR2 is SVGAGI (reference sequence). CDR3 sequence (DNA): TGTGCCAGCAGTAATACAGGGTCGGCTGAAGCTTTCTTT. It specifies CASSNTGSAEAFF.

The rearrangement uses TRBV7-2 and TRBJ2-3; 9 nucleotides align to TRBD2. V was pared by 6 bases and J by 3 bases, with 7 bases of the junction left unmatched. Germline V CDR1 and CDR2: SGHTA, FQGNSA. This CDR3 spans 15 amino acids. The CDR3 reads CASRKPGLATDTQYF. The CDR3 nucleotides read TGTGCCAGCAGAAAACCGGGACTAGCAACAGATACGCAGTATTTT.

The chain is built from TRBV2 and TRBJ2-3; 15 positions match TRBD2. Germline V gene sequence: CDR1 SNHLY, CDR2 FYNNEI. This CDR3 is built from 15 residues. V was pared by 5 bases and J by 5 bases, with 2 bases of the junction left unmatched. The CDR3 region is CASSTGLAGGDTQYF. The CDR3 region has the DNA TGTGCCAGCAGTACGGGACTAGCGGGAGGAGATACGCAGTATTTT.

The chain joins TRBV7-9 to TRBJ2-7; unclear D gene. Trimming removed 3 bases from V and 6 bases from J, with 6 bases in between. This CDR3 is 11 amino acids long. Per the germline V gene, CDR1 is SEHNR and CDR2 is FQNEAQ (reference sequence). The CDR3: CASSFNTEQYF. CDR3 nucleotide sequence: TGTGCCAGCAGCTTTAATACCGAGCAGTACTTC.

The chain combines TRBV28 with TRBJ2-6; unclear D gene. V lost 5 bases and J 1 base, leaving 12 bases between the germline ends. The length of the CDR3 is 16 residues. Per the germline V gene, CDR1 is MDHEN and CDR2 is SYDVKM. CDR3 nucleotides: TGTGCCAGCAGTCCGCCCGACCTGTCTGGGGCCAACGTCCTGACTTTC. Amino acid sequence: CASSPPDLSGANVLTF.

The chain employs TRBV18 and TRBJ2-7; perhaps TRBD1 as D (6 bases). The CDR3 is 14 amino acids. The V gene's germline CDR1 is KGHSH and CDR2 LQKENI. The ends were cut back, 2 bases at V and 5 bases at J, with 13 bases in the middle. The CDR3 region is CASSPNRAGHEQYF. Here the CDR3 DNA reads TGTGCCAGCTCACCAAACAGGGCGGGCCACGAGCAGTACTTC.

This clone showed up just a few times. The sample carries other DNA sequences with the same CDR3. The rearrangement uses TRBV5-1 and TRBJ2-1; D is unclear. Trimming stripped 1 base from V and 9 bases from J, with 5 bases between. This CDR3 contains 11 residues. Germline lookup yields CDR1 SGHRS and CDR2 YFSETQ. The CDR3 here is CASSLSGEQFF. The DNA for the CDR3 is TGCGCCAGCAGCTTGAGTGGTGAGCAGTTCTTC.

The rearrangement uses TRBV19 and TRBJ2-1; tentatively, D is TRBD2 (5 bases). Germline CDR1 LNHDA, CDR2 SQIVND (reference sequence). This CDR3 has 14 amino acids. Trimming left V 3 bases short and J 6 bases short, with 12 bases between. The CDR3 sequence: CASSISANSNEQFF. CDR3 DNA sequence: TGTGCCAGTAGTATTAGCGCGAACAGCAATGAGCAGTTCTTC.

The chain recombines TRBV2 with TRBJ2-3, with a possible D match to TRBD1 (5 bases). The germline V and J ends were trimmed by 8 bases and 6 bases, with 15 bases remaining between them. Germline CDR1 SNHLY, CDR2 FYNNEI. This CDR3 has 13 residues. CDR3 bases: TGTGCCAGCGGGGCCGAAACCTACGATACGCAGTATTTT. The encoded protein is CASGAETYDTQYF.

The chain uses TRBV28 and TRBJ2-1, with 9 positions matching TRBD2. Germline-derived CDR1 and CDR2 are MDHEN and SYDVKM. Trimming at V came to 5 bases and at J to 9 bases, leaving 14 bases not matched to a gene. The CDR3 covers 16 residues. The CDR3 reads CASSALLAGGGSEQFF. The CDR3 DNA follows: TGTGCCAGCAGTGCTCTGCTGGCGGGAGGGGGGAGTGAGCAGTTCTTC.

This chain uses TRBV11-2 with TRBJ2-3; D gene uncertain. V was pared by 4 bases and J by 0 bases, with 11 bases between. Germline loops: CDR1 SGHAT, CDR2 FQNNGV. The CDR3 sequence is 15 residues long. CDR3 coding DNA: TGTGCCAGCAGCTCCCAGGCGCTGAGCACAGATACGCAGTATTTT. As protein: CASSSQALSTDTQYF.

V usage is TRBV7-9 and J usage is TRBJ2-2, with D perhaps TRBD1 or TRBD2 (5 bases each). V was shortened by 1 base and J by 0 bases, with 9 bases between the two germline ends. Germline V gene lookup returns CDR1 SEHNR and CDR2 FQNEAQ (reference sequence). There are 16 residues in the CDR3. CDR3 nucleotides: TGTGCCAGCAGCTTAGTCGGGACGGCGAACACCGGGGAGCTGTTTTTT. This sequence encodes CASSLVGTANTGELFF.

This clone was seen a few times. The CDR3 reads CASSILLGHEQFF. The CDR3 DNA reads TGTGCCAGTAGTATTCTGCTAGGGCATGAGCAGTTCTTC. The chain uses TRBV19 and TRBJ2-1; D unclear. V lost 3 bases and J lost 8, with 11 bases in between. The CDR3 contains 13 residues. Germline V gene sequence: CDR1 LNHDA, CDR2 SQIVND (reference sequence). Looking up the rest from reference TRBV19 and TRBJ2-1 gives the full variable domain: DGGITQSPKYLFRKEGQNVTLSCEQNLNHDAMYWYRQDPGQGLRLIYYSQIVNDFQKGDIAEGYSVSREKKESFPLTVTSAQKNPTAFYLCASSILLGHEQFFGPGTRLTVL.

This CDR3 is CAISESTKEVKAFF. The CDR3 DNA follows: TGTGCCATCAGTGAGTCGACGAAGGAGGTAAAAGCTTTCTTT. This chain uses TRBV10-3 with TRBJ1-1; D is uncertain. CDR1 and CDR2 from the germline V gene are ENHRY and SYGVKD. The CDR3 has 14 amino acids. Trimming pared 0 bases from V and 9 bases from J, leaving 14 bases between.

This clone was observed a few times. V usage is TRBV6-1 and J usage is TRBJ2-5; 7 bases are a match to TRBD1. The germline V gene has CDR1 MNHNS and CDR2 SASEGT. This CDR3 is 12 amino acids long. J was trimmed by 5 bases and V by 3 bases; bases with no gene match: 0. CDR3 residues: CASSEGQETQYF. For the CDR3, the DNA is TGTGCCAGCAGTGAGGGACAGGAGACCCAGTACTTC.

J is TRBJ2-5 and V is TRBV5-1; no reliable D call. Trimming cost V 2 bases and J 1 base, with 6 bases left between them. Germline V gene data show CDR1 as SGHRS and CDR2 as YFSETQ. This CDR3 comprises 13 residues. The CDR3 loop reads CASSFGFQETQYF. Here the CDR3 DNA reads TGCGCCAGCAGCTTTGGGTTCCAAGAGACCCAGTACTTC.

Only a few counts were recorded for this clone. The rearrangement joins TRBV18 to TRBJ2-5, with unresolved D. Per the germline V gene, CDR1 is KGHSH and CDR2 is LQKENI. V was pared by 4 bases and J by 5 bases, with 11 bases between. This CDR3 region has 13 residues. The CDR3 bases are TGTGCCAGCTCACATGACACCCGGGAGACCCAGTACTTC. This gives the protein CASSHDTRETQYF.

V is TRBV5-4 and J is TRBJ1-3, with D hard to call. V lost 4 bases to trimming and J lost 0 bases, with 8 bases between them. Germline-derived CDR1 and CDR2 are SGHNT and YYREEE (reference sequence). The CDR3 is 14 residues long. The CDR3 is CASSGRDSGNTIYF. CDR3 DNA: TGTGCCAGCAGCGGGAGGGACTCTGGAAACACCATATATTTT.

This clone has a handful of counts. The chain carries TRBV18 and TRBJ1-1, with D perhaps TRBD1 (5 bases). Germline-derived CDR1 and CDR2 are KGHSH and LQKENI. V was clipped by 3 bases and J by 0 bases, with 11 bases between them. The CDR3 has 15 amino acids. The CDR3 reads CASSPAGTVNTEAFF. The CDR3 nucleotides read TGTGCCAGCTCACCGGCAGGGACCGTGAACACTGAAGCTTTCTTT.

In its sample, this clone was seen once. This chain connects TRBV5-1 to TRBJ1-2; 8 bases agree with TRBD1. The CDR3 is made up of 13 amino acids. The germline gives CDR1 SGHRS, CDR2 YFSETQ. Unmatched junction bases numbered 5, after V lost 3 bases and J lost 7 bases. CDR3 DNA sequence: TGCGCCAGCAGCTATCAGGGGGCAAGTGGCTACACCTTC. It codes for CASSYQGASGYTF.

CDR3 protein: CATTQWGRIEQFF. The DNA for the CDR3 is TGTGCCACCACTCAGTGGGGGCGCATTGAGCAGTTCTTC. The rearrangement links TRBV5-4 to TRBJ2-1; D perhaps matches TRBD1 (6 bases). The CDR3 has 13 residues. Trimming stripped 9 bases from V and 9 bases from J, with 19 bases between. Germline values: CDR1 SGHNT, CDR2 YYREEE (reference sequence).

The genes are TRBV29-1 and TRBJ1-1; no clear D gene. This CDR3 region has 14 residues. Trimming took off 4 bases at V and 1 base at J, with 13 bases between the two ends. CDR1 and CDR2 (germline): SQVTM, ANQGSEA. The CDR3 here is CSVGIGMGNTEAFF. DNA for the CDR3: TGCAGCGTTGGAATAGGGATGGGGAACACTGAAGCTTTCTTT.

The chain recombines TRBV7-8 with TRBJ1-5, with D tentatively TRBD1 (6 bases). This CDR3 spans 14 amino acids. CDR1 is SGHVS and CDR2 is FQNEAQ in the germline V gene. Trimming removed 10 bases at V and 8 bases at J, with 21 bases between. The chain's CDR3 is CATGGRAGSEPQHF. DNA of the CDR3: TGTGCCACCGGGGGCAGGGCTGGATCGGAGCCCCAGCATTTT.

This clone was picked up a small number of times. J is TRBJ2-5 and V is TRBV7-7, with 7 bases lining up with TRBD2. Looked up from germline, CDR1 is SSHAT and CDR2 is FNYEAQ (reference sequence). This CDR3 region has 18 residues. Germline trimming cut 1 base from V and 1 base from J; bases unmatched to any gene: 12. The CDR3 coding sequence is TGTGCCAGCAGCTTAGGAGGTAGTAGCGGGTCACTCCAAGAGACCCAGTACTTC. The encoded protein is CASSLGGSSGSLQETQYF. The variable domain in full, with the rest retrieved from reference TRBV7-7 and TRBJ2-5, is GAGVSQSPRYKVTKRGQDVTLRCDPISSHATLYWYQQALGQGPEFLTYFNYEAQPDKSGLPSDRFSAERPEGSISTLTIQRTEQRDSAMYRCASSLGGSSGSLQETQYFGPGTRLLVL.

The sample holds one count of this clone. V is TRBV9 and J is TRBJ1-5; no reliable D call. Trimming shortened V by 0 bases and J by 5 bases, and 12 bases separated the two germline ends. Germline V lookup: CDR1 SGDLS, CDR2 YYNGEE. The CDR3 is 15 amino acids. The CDR3 nucleotides are TGTGCCAGCAGCGTAGATGGGTGGGGTTATCAGCCCCAGCATTTT. Protein product: CASSVDGWGYQPQHF. The full variable domain, completed using reference TRBV9 and TRBJ1-5, is DSGVTQTPKHLITATGQRVTLRCSPRSGDLSVYWYQQSLDQGLQFLIQYYNGEERAKGNILERFSAQQFPDLHSELNLSSLELGDSALYFCASSVDGWGYQPQHFGDGTRLSIL.

The chain recombines TRBV5-1 with TRBJ1-4, with 8 bases that match TRBD1. V lost 5 bases and J lost 8; bases outside the gene matches: 8. This CDR3 contains 14 residues. Germline V gene lookup returns CDR1 SGHRS and CDR2 YFSETQ. CDR3 sequence reads: CASSQRQGKEKLFF. The CDR3 DNA reads as TGCGCCAGCAGTCAGAGACAGGGGAAGGAAAAACTGTTTTTT.

This clone was recorded once. V and J are TRBV19 and TRBJ1-5; D remains ambiguous. V dropped 7 bases and J dropped 5 bases, with 15 bases sitting between them. CDR1 is LNHDA and CDR2 is SQIVND in the germline V gene (reference sequence). The CDR3 has 14 residues. In nucleotides, the CDR3 is TGTGCCAGTACAAGTCGGTCAGTGGATCAGCCCCAGCATTTT. Translating it yields CASTSRSVDQPQHF.

The genes are TRBV27 and TRBJ2-7, with D possibly being TRBD1 or TRBD2 (5 bases each). CDR1 and CDR2 (germline): MNHEY, SMNVEV (reference sequence). Trimming pared 10 bases from V and 5 bases from J, leaving 27 bases between. The length of the CDR3 is 16 residues. CDR3 nucleotides: TGTGCCACCAATATTATGGGACGCGTGCCGTTGAACGAGCAGTACTTC. Translating it yields CATNIMGRVPLNEQYF.

This clone showed up many times. The chain uses TRBV19 and TRBJ2-5; TRBD2 is a possible D gene (5 bases). Germline CDR1 LNHDA, CDR2 SQIVND (reference sequence). The V and J ends lost 4 bases and 2 bases respectively, with 14 bases between them. This CDR3 has 15 amino acids. Here the CDR3 reads CASSKTREQQETQYF. CDR3 sequence (DNA): TGTGCCAGTAGTAAGACAAGGGAGCAACAAGAGACCCAGTACTTC.